This T cell receptor (beta chain) is drawn from a study of shared clonotypes between healthy human individuals. Study-wide results and caveats: With a few donors compared, roughly 4.9% of naive CD4 clonotypes were shared. Relative to memory subsets, naive subsets generally showed larger estimated richness.

V lost 2 bases and J lost 1, with 8 bases in between. The CDR3 contains 14 residues. The germline V gene encodes CDR1 SGHDN and CDR2 FVKESK. With regard to this clone: The target antigen is unknown.

Several immunoSEQ 96-well plates shared each subset's DNA, each plate a replicate. Method: immunoSEQ multiplex PCR; TCRdb's copy keeps in-frame clones and lacks some. The repertoire consists of about 2 million clones, with roughly 95% occurring once and the leading ten covering 0.1% to 0.15%. The source material was naive CD4+ T cells sorted from blood. The subset denotes: CD45RA+ positively selected. The sequence was obtained from a man younger than 35 in good health. V is TRBV14 and J is TRBJ1-1; no clear D gene. CDR3 amino acids: CASSQQTQNTEAFF. Here the CDR3 DNA reads TGTGCCAGCAGCCAACAAACTCAGAACACTGAAGCTTTCTTT.